This is a list of T cell receptor beta chains from one sample in a study of blood T cell repertoires in COVID-19. Sequencing was performed with immunoSEQ multiplex PCR; in TCRdb, only in-frame clones are kept and a portion is missing. The sample shows around 320,000 clones, roughly 91% of them seen only once. The sample was peripheral blood. All receptors come from a woman in her 30s with COVID-19, enrolled during active disease. Each CDR3 is given with its conserved first and last residue. For some rows the clone size is stated as once, few or many, or as a class when expanded; others skip it.

13 TRBJ2-7 . TRBV5-1 CASSLSGAYEQYF
17 TRBJ2-2 . TRBV5-4 CASSLVGWTPNTGELFF
13 TRBJ1-4 . TRBV15 CATSDRAGEKLFF
19 TRBJ1-2 . TRBV4-1 CASSQPPLRTGQIVDGYTF
15 TRBJ1-1 . TRBV6-5 CASSSVLSMNTEAFF
16 TRBJ2-3 . TRBV27 CASSGIFPGSTDTQYF
14 TRBJ2-1 . TRBV6-5 CASSARQGWNEQFF
13 TRBJ2-3 few TRBV5-4 CASSRDYTDTQYF
13 TRBJ2-7 . TRBV19 CASSITGNYEQYF
15 TRBJ2-2 . TRBV27 CASSLSGVITGELFF
15 TRBJ1-4 . TRBV27 CASSWGQGTNEKLFF
15 TRBJ1-4 . TRBV7-9 CASSPRGEVGEKLFF
13 TRBJ1-5 . TRBV28 CASRTGGIQPQHF
15 TRBJ2-1 once TRBV30 CAWSATGGSYNEQFF
17 TRBJ1-5 few TRBV19 CASSMRHGRLSGEPQHF
15 TRBJ2-7 once TRBV4-2 CASSQAGIDYYEQYF
15 TRBJ2-7 . TRBV6-2/TRBV6-3 CASSYLTGGSYEQYF
14 TRBJ2-7 . TRBV6-5 CASSLQGVGSEQYF
14 TRBJ2-1 once TRBV2 CARMAGSSYNEQFF
15 TRBJ1-1 . TRBV30 CAWSGYGGEYTEAFF
14 TRBJ2-5 . TRBV19 CASSIDLEAETQYF
18 TRBJ1-5 . TRBV28 CASSLSPIRTGVNQPQHF
12 TRBJ1-2 . TRBV19 CASLQGPYGYTF
15 TRBJ2-5 . TRBV5-5 CASSVERGGLQTQYF
15 TRBJ2-3 . TRBV5-6 CASSLLATSTDTQYF
13 TRBJ2-7 . TRBV19 CASSIGHPYEQYF
16 TRBJ2-2 . TRBV24-1 CATSDTRAGWTGELFF
11 TRBJ1-6 . TRBV9 CASGGASPLHF
14 TRBJ2-7 . TRBV5-5 CASSLGRGRYEQYF
13 TRBJ1-2 . TRBV6-5 CASGEQGAYGYTF
13 TRBJ1-2 . TRBV27 CASRQDANYGYTF
13 TRBJ1-2 . TRBV24-1 CATSDPDSHGYTF
13 TRBJ1-2 . TRBV9 CASSVDRSYGYTF
16 TRBJ2-3 . TRBV2 CASSPHGGLSTDTQYF
17 TRBJ1-5 . TRBV15 CATSRDRPTGGNQPQHF